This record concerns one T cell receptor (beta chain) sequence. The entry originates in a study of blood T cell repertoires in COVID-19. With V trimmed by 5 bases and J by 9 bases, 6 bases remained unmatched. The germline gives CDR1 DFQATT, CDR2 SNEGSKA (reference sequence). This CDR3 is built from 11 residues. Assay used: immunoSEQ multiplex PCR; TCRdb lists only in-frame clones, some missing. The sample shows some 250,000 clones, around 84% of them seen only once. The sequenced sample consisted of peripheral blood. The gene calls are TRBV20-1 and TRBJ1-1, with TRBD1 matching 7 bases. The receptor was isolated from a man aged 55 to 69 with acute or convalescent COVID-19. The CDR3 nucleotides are TGCAGTGCTCAGGACAGGACAAAAGCTTTCTTT. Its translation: CSAQDRTKAFF.